The 15 T cell receptor beta chains reported below all come from one sample, sequenced in a study of monozygotic twins with inflammatory bowel disease. TCRdb reanalyzed the 5' RACE reads, giving one entry per CDR3 protein sequence and no DNA. The sample includes a few hundred thousand distinct CDR3 sequences. Sequenced: blood. The receptors stem from a human donor with ulcerative colitis or Crohn's disease, or a healthy co-twin of an affected twin (not recorded which).

The rearrangement uses TRBV27 and TRBJ1-5. The CDR3 runs 14 residues. The germline V gene has CDR1 MNHEY and CDR2 SMNVEV (reference sequence). CDR3: CASSLRAGGQPQHF.

The chain couples TRBV5-1 to TRBJ2-1; TCRdb's D call, TRBD2, is unchecked because there is no DNA. The CDR3 consists of 15 residues. Germline CDR1 SGHRS, CDR2 YFSETQ. The CDR3 reads CASSLARVPANEQFF.

The rearrangement links TRBV5-1 to TRBJ1-6. The CDR3 has 12 amino acids. Germline CDR1 is SGHRS and CDR2 is YFSETQ. The CDR3 loop is CASSFPNSPLHF.

This sequence joins TRBV15 and TRBJ2-1; the TCRdb D gene call, TRBD1, has no DNA to confirm it. The CDR3 sequence is 16 residues long. Germline CDR1 reads LNHNV; CDR2 reads YYDKDF (reference sequence). The CDR3 is CATSRDHRGGFNEQFF.

V and J are TRBV3-1 and TRBJ1-1. CDR3 length: 13 residues. Germline V lookup: CDR1 LGHDT, CDR2 YNNKEL (reference sequence). Here the CDR3 reads CASSREGGDEAFF.

This chain connects TRBV7-6 to TRBJ2-3; TCRdb picks TRBD2, but there is no DNA to check that call. Germline values: CDR1 SGHVS, CDR2 FNYEAQ. The CDR3 consists of 15 residues. CDR3 residues: CASSPPGGLRDTQYF. Based on the CDR3 plus reference TRBV7-6 and TRBJ2-3, the full variable domain is GAGVSQSPRYKVTKRGQDVALRCDPISGHVSLYWYRQALGQGPEFLTYFNYEAQQDKSGLPNDRFSAERPEGSISTLTIQRTEQRDSAMYRCASSPPGGLRDTQYFGPGTRLTVL.

The genes are TRBV12-3 or TRBV12-4 and TRBJ1-1; TCRdb gives TRBD1 as the D gene, but with no DNA this cannot be confirmed. The length of the CDR3 is 15 residues. CDR3 region: CASSDRTGANTEAFF.

The chain couples TRBV4-2 to TRBJ1-5; the D call of TRBD1 rests on TCRdb alone, since no DNA is present to check it. Per germline, CDR1 LGHNA and CDR2 YNFKEQ. The CDR3 runs to 16 residues. The CDR3 is CASSQVKGQVNQPQHF.

The chain has TRBV2 and TRBJ1-3; TCRdb calls TRBD1, which cannot be checked without DNA. The CDR3 contains 16 residues. CDR1 is SNHLY, CDR2 FYNNEI, per germline. CDR3 residues: CASSEGHPGRGNTIYF.

The rearrangement links TRBV7-9 to TRBJ1-1. Per the germline V gene, CDR1 is SEHNR and CDR2 is FQNEAQ (reference sequence). The CDR3 is made up of 14 amino acids. CDR3 amino acids: CASSFGRTNTEAFF.

V is TRBV5-6 and J is TRBJ2-1; the TCRdb D gene call, TRBD1, has no DNA to confirm it. The germline gives CDR1 SGHDT, CDR2 YYEEEE. The CDR3 spans 19 residues. The CDR3 reads CASSHPGTNLLRSVNEQFF.

The chain carries TRBV5-6 and TRBJ2-6; TCRdb selects TRBD1, and the lack of DNA leaves this call unchecked. CDR1 is SGHDT, CDR2 YYEEEE, per germline. The CDR3 is 19 residues long. This CDR3 is CASSLTTGTGSSGANVLTF.

The chain recombines TRBV20-1 with TRBJ2-1; checking the TCRdb D call of TRBD2 is not possible without DNA. CDR3 length equals 11 residues. Germline CDR1 is DFQATT and CDR2 is SNEGSKA (reference sequence). The CDR3 sequence is CSASLVSEQFF.

This sequence joins TRBV11-1 and TRBJ2-3; the TCRdb call, TRBD2, lacks DNA for checking. The length of the CDR3 is 18 residues. The germline gives CDR1 SGHAT, CDR2 FQDESV (reference sequence). CDR3 region: CASSLIRTSGGTTDTQYF. The entire variable domain, with the rest obtained from reference TRBV11-1 and TRBJ2-3, is as follows: EAEVAQSPRYKITEKSQAVAFWCDPISGHATLYWYRQILGQGPELLVQFQDESVVDDSQLPKDRFSAERLKGVDSTLKIQPAELGDSAMYLCASSLIRTSGGTTDTQYFGPGTRLTVL.

The rearrangement joins TRBV5-5 to TRBJ1-6; no DNA is available, so the TRBD1 call from TCRdb remains unchecked. CDR3 length: 13 residues. Germline V lookup: CDR1 SGHKS, CDR2 YYEKEE (reference sequence). The CDR3 region is CASSEGLGSPLHF.